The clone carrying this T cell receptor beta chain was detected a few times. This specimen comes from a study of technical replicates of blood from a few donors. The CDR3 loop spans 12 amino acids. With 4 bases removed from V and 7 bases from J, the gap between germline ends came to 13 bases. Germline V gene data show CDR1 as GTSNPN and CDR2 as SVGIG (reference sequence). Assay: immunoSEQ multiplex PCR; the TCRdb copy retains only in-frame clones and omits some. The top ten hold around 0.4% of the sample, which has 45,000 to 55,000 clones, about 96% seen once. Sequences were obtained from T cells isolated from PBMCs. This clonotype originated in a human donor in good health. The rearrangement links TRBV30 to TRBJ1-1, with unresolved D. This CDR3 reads CAWNRDTFEAFF. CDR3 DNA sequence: TGTGCCTGGAACCGAGACACCTTTGAAGCTTTCTTT. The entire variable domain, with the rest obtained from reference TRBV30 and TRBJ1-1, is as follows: SQTIHQWPATLVQPVGSPLSLECTVEGTSNPNLYWYRQAAGRGLQLLFYSVGIGQISSEVPQNLSASRPQDRQFILSSKKLLLSDSGFYLCAWNRDTFEAFFGQGTRLTVV.